This TCR beta chain was recorded in a study of blood T cell repertoires in COVID-19. Libraries were prepared by immunoSEQ multiplex PCR; TCRdb keeps only in-frame clonotypes and omits some of them. The table lists a few hundred thousand clones, around nine tenths of them singletons. Cohorts were assigned according to the clinical history that participants reported. This clone has only one observation. Per the germline V gene, CDR1 is SGHNT and CDR2 is YYREEE (reference sequence). Losses at the gene ends were 1 base for V and 3 bases for J; bases not matched to a gene: 5. This CDR3 has 15 residues. Sequencing input: PBMCs or T cells enriched from blood (not recorded which). This clonotype was sampled from a woman in her forties or fifties who had recovered from COVID-19. The chain has TRBV5-4 and TRBJ1-1; 8 bases match TRBD1. The CDR3 protein is CASSLSRGRDTEAFF. In DNA form, the CDR3 reads TGTGCCAGCAGCTTGTCCAGGGGGCGAGACACTGAAGCTTTCTTT.